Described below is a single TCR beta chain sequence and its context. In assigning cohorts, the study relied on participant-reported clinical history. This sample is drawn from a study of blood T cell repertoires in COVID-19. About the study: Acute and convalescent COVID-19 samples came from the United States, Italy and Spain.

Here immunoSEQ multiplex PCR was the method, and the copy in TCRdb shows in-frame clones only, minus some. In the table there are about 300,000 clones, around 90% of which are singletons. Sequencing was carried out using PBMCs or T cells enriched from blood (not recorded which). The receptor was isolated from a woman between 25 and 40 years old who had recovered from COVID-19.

The DNA of the CDR3 is TGTGCCTGGAGTCGGGGGGCAAGTGGAAATCAGCCCCAGCATTTT. Its protein is CAWSRGASGNQPQHF. The rearrangement uses TRBV30 and TRBJ1-5; tentatively, D is TRBD1 (6 bases). V lost 2 bases and J lost 4, with 15 bases in between. The germline CDR1 and CDR2 sequences are GTSNPN and SVGIG (reference sequence). This CDR3 is built from 15 residues.